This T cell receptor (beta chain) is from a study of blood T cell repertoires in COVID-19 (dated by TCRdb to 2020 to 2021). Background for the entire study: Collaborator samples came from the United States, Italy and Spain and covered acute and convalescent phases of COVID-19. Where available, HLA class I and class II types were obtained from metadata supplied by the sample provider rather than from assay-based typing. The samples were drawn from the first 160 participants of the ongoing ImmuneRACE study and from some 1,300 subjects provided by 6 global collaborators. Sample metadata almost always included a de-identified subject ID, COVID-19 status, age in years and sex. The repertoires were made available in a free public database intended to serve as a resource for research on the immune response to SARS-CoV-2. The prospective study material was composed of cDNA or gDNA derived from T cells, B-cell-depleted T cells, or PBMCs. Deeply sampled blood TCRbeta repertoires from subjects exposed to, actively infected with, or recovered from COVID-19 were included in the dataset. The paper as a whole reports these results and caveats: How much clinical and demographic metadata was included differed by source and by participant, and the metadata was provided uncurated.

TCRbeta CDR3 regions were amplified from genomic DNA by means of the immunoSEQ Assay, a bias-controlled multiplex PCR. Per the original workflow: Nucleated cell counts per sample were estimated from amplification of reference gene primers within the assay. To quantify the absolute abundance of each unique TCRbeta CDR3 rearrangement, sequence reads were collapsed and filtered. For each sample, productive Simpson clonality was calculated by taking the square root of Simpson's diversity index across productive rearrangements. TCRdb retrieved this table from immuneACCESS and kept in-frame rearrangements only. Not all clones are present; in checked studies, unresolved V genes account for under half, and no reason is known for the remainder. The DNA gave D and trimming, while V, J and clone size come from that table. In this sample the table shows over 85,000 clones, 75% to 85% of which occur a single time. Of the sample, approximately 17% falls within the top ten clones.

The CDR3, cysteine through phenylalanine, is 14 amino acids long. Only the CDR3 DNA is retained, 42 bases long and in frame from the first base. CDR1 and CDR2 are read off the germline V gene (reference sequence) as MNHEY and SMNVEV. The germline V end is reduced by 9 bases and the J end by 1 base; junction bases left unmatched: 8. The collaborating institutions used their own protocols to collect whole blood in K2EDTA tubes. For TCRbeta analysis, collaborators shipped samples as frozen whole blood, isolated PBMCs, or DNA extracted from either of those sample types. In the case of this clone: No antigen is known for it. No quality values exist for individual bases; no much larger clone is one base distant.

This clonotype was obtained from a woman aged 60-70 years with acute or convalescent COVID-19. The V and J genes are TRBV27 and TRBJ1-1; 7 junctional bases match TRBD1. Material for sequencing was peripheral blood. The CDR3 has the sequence CASNGWDRNTEAFF. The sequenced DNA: TGTGCCAGTAACGGGTGGGACAGGAACACTGAAGCTTTCTTT.